This paragraph reports one T cell receptor beta chain. Clones were sequenced by immunoSEQ multiplex PCR, and TCRdb holds only the in-frame ones, with some missing. The sample shows hundreds of thousands of clones, over 75% of them seen only once. This CDR3 is built from 14 residues. V was cut by 1 base and J by 2 bases, with 7 bases left in between. The germline V gene has CDR1 SGHVS and CDR2 FQNEAQ. This sample is part of a study of shared T cell receptors in the human thymus. These data also formed part of another study, on human thymus T cells. That paper states: Resections were taken during corrective heart surgery, and the thymus tissue came from these. Thymic as well as blood repertoires seemed to favor certain V and J genes unevenly. Unrelated individuals had highly overlapping thymic repertoires, as reported in related research.

The TCR was taken from a boy under two years old with a congenital heart defect. The specimen was thymocytes. This rearrangement joins TRBV7-8 to TRBJ2-3, with D uncertain. CDR3 loop: CASSLGEFTDTQYF. Written as DNA, the CDR3 is TGTGCCAGCAGCTTAGGAGAATTCACAGATACGCAGTATTTT.